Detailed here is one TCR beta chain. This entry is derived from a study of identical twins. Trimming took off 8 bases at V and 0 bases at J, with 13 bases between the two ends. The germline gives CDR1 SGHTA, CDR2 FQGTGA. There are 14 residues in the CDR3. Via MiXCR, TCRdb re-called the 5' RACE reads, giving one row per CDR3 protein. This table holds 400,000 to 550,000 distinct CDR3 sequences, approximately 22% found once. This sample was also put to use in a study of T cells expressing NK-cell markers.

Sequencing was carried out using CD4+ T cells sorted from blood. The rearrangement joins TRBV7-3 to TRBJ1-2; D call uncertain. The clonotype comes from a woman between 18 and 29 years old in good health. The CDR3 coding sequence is TGTGCCAGCGCCCCGTACTCAGCTAACTATGGCTACACCTTC. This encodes CASAPYSANYGYTF.